This T cell receptor (beta chain) is drawn from a study of OX40 agonist ivuxolimab in advanced cancers. Broader study findings: Among the lowest peripheral clonal expansion occurred in 0.1-3.0 mg/kg partial responders.

Comment on this clone: Its matching antigen is unknown.

Profiling relied on immunoSEQ multiplex PCR, and the TCRdb table lists in-frame clones only, not all of them. The sample lists about 50,000 clones, roughly nine tenths seen once, with around 5.6% in the top ten. The CDR3 extends over 15 amino acids. From germline, CDR1 is SGDLS and CDR2 YYNGEE. With 0 bases clipped from V and 4 bases from J, the junction kept 3 bases outside the gene matches. This receptor was identified in an adult with an advanced solid tumor such as melanoma, head and neck, liver or kidney cancer. The sequenced sample was CD4+ or CD8+ T cells sorted from blood, obtained in a trial of the OX40 agonist ivuxolimab. This chain links TRBV9 with TRBJ2-1, with 8 bases lining up with TRBD2. The CDR3 region is CASSVDSGTYNEQFF. CDR3 nucleotides: TGTGCCAGCAGCGTAGATAGCGGGACTTACAATGAGCAGTTCTTC. The complete variable domain, with remaining parts taken from reference TRBV9 and TRBJ2-1, reads DSGVTQTPKHLITATGQRVTLRCSPRSGDLSVYWYQQSLDQGLQFLIQYYNGEERAKGNILERFSAQQFPDLHSELNLSSLELGDSALYFCASSVDSGTYNEQFFGPGTRLTVL.